This T cell receptor (beta chain) was identified during a study of blood T cell repertoires in COVID-19. The length of the CDR3 is 15 residues. Trimming removed 5 bases from V and 0 bases from J, with 11 bases in between. Germline loops: CDR1 KGHSH, CDR2 LQKENI. Profiled with immunoSEQ multiplex PCR; TCRdb holds only in-frame clones, not every one. The sample holds about 230,000 clones, about four fifths seen once. The chain uses TRBV18 and TRBJ1-3; D remains unclear. The clonotype was recovered from a woman older than 75 with COVID-19, enrolled during active disease. Sequencing was carried out using peripheral blood. CDR3 loop: CASSGRDASGNTIYF. The CDR3 DNA is TGTGCCAGCTCAGGCCGGGATGCCTCTGGAAACACCATATATTTT.